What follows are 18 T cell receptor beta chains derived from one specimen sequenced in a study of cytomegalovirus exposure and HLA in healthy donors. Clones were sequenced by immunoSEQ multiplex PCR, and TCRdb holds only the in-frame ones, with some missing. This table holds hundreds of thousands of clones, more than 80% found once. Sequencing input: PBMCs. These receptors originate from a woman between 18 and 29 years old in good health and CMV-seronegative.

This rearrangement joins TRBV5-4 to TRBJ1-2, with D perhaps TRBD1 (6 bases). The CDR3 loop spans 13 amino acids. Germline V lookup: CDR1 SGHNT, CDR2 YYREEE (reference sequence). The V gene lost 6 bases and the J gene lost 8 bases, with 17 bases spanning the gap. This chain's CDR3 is CASTRDRSGGYTF. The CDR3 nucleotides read TGTGCCAGCACCAGAGACAGGTCGGGAGGCTACACCTTC.

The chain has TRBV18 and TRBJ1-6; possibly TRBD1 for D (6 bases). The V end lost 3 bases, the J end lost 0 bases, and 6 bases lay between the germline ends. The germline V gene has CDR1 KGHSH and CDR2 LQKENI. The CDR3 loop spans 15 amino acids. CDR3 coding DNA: TGTGCCAGCTCACCGGACAGCTCCTATAATTCACCCCTCCACTTT. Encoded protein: CASSPDSSYNSPLHF.

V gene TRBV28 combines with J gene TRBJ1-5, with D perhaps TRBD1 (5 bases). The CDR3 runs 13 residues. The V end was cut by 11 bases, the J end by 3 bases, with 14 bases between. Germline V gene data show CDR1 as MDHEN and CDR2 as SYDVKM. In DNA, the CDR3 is TGTGCCGGGGGGAGACAGTTCAATCAGCCCCAGCATTTT. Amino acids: CAGGRQFNQPQHF.

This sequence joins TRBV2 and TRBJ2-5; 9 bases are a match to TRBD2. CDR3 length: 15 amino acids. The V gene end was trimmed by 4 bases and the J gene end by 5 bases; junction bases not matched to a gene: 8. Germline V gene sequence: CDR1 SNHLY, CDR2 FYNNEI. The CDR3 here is CASSGIAGVVETQYF. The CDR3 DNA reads TGTGCCAGCAGTGGAATAGCGGGGGTGGTGGAGACCCAGTACTTC.

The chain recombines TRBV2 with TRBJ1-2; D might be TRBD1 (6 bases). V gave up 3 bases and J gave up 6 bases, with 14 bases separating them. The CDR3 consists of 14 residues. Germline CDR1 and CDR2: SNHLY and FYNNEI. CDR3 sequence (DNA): TGTGCCAGCAGTGATCCCCAGGGGATCGATGGCTACACCTTC. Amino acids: CASSDPQGIDGYTF.

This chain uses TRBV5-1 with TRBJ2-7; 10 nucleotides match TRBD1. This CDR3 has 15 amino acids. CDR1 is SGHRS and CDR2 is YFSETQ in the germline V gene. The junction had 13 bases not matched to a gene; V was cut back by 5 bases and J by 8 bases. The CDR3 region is CASSEVGTGAPQQYF. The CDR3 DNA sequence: TGCGCCAGCAGTGAAGTAGGGACAGGGGCGCCTCAGCAGTACTTC. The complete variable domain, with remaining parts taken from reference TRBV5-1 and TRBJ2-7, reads KAGVTQTPRYLIKTRGQQVTLSCSPISGHRSVSWYQQTPGQGLQFLFEYFSETQRNKGNFPGRFSGRQFSNSRSEMNVSTLELGDSALYLCASSEVGTGAPQQYFGPGTRLTVT.

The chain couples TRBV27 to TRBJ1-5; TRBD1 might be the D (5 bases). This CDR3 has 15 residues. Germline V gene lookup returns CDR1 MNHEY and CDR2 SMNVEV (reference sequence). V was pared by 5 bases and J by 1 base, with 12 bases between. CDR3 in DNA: TGTGCCAGCAGTCCGCTGACAGAAAGCAATCAGCCCCAGCATTTT. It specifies CASSPLTESNQPQHF.

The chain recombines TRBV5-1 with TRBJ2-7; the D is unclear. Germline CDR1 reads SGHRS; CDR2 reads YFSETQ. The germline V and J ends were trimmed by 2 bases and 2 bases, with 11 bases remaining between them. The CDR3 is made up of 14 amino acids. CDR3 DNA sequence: TGCGCCAGCAGCTTTGGAGACTCCCCCTACGAGCAGTACTTC. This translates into CASSFGDSPYEQYF.

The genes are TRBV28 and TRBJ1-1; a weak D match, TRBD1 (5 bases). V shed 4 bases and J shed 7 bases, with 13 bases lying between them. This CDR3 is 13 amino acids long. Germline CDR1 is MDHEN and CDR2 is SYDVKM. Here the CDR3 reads CASSSLRRGEAFF. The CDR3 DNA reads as TGTGCCAGCAGTTCCCTCCGGAGGGGTGAAGCTTTCTTT.

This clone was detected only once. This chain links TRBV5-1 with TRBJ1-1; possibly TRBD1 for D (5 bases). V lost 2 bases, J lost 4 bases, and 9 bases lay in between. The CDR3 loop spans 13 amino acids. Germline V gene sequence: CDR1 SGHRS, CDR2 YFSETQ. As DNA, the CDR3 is TGCGCCAGCAGCTTCGGGGGTGCCACTGAAGCTTTCTTT. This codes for CASSFGGATEAFF.

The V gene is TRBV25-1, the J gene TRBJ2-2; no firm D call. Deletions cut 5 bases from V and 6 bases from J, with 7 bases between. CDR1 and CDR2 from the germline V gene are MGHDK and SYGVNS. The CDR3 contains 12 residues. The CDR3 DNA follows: TGTGCCAGCAGTCTAACCCCCGGGGAGCTGTTTTTT. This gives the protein CASSLTPGELFF.

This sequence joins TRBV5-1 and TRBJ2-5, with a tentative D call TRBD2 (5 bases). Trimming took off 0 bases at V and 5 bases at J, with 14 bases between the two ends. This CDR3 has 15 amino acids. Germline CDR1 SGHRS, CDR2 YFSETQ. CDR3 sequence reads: CASSLELALLETQYF. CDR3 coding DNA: TGCGCCAGCAGCTTGGAATTAGCGCTCCTGGAGACCCAGTACTTC.

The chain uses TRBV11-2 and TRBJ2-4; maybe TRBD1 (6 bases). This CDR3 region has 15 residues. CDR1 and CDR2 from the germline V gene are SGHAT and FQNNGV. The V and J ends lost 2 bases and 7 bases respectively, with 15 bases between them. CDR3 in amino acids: CASSLSYRAGNIQYF. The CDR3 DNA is TGTGCCAGCAGCTTATCTTACAGGGCCGGGAACATTCAGTACTTC.

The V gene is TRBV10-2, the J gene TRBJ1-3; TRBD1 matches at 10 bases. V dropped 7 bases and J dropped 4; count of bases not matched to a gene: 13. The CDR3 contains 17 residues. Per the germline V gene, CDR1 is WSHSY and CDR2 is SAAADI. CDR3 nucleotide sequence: TGCGCCAGCACAGGGGACAGGGGTAACCTCCCGGGAAACACCATATATTTT. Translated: CASTGDRGNLPGNTIYF.

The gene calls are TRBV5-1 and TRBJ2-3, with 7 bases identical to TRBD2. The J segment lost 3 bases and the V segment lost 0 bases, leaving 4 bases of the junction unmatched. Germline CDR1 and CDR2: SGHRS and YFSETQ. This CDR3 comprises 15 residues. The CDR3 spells CASSLDGLETDTQYF. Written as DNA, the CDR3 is TGCGCCAGCAGCTTGGACGGACTAGAAACAGATACGCAGTATTTT.

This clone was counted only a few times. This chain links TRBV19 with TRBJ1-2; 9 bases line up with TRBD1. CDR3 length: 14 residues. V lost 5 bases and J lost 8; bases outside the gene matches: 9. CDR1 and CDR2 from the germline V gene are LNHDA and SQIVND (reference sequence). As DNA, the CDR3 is TGTGCCAGTAGTTCCTCTACAGGGGGCCGCGGCTACACCTTC. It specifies CASSSSTGGRGYTF.

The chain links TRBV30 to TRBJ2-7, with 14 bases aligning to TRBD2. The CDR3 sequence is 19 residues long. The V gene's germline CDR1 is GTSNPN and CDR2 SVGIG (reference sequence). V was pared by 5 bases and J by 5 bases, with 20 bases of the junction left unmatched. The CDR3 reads CAWAPAGGTSGRYVNEQYF. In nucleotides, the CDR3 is TGTGCCTGGGCCCCCGCCGGCGGGACTAGCGGGAGATATGTGAACGAGCAGTACTTC.

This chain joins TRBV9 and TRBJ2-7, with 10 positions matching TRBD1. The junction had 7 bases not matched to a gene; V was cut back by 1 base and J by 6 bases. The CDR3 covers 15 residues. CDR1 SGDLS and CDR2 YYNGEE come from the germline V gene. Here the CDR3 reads CASSVSGTGVSEQYF. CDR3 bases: TGTGCCAGCAGCGTATCCGGGACAGGGGTAAGCGAGCAGTACTTC. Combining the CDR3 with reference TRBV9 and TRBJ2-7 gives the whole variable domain DSGVTQTPKHLITATGQRVTLRCSPRSGDLSVYWYQQSLDQGLQFLIQYYNGEERAKGNILERFSAQQFPDLHSELNLSSLELGDSALYFCASSVSGTGVSEQYFGPGTRLTVT.